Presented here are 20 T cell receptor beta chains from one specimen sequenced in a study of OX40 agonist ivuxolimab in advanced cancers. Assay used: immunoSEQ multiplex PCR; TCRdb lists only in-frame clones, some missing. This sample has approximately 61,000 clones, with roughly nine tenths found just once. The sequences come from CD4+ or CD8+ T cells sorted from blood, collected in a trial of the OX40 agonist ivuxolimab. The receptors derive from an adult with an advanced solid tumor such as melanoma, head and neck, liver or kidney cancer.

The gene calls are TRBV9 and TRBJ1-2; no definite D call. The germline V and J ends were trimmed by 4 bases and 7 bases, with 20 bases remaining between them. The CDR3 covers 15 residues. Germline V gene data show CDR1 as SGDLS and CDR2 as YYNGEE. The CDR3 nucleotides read TGTGCCAGCAGCCTCCGTGGTGGCCCCTCGGCTGGCTACACCTTC. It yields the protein CASSLRGGPSAGYTF.

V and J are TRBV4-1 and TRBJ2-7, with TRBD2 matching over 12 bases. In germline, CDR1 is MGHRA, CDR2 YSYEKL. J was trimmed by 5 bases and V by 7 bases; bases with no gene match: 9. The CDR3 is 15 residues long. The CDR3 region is CASNRLGLAGDEQYF. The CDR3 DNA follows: TGCGCCAGCAACCGGCTGGGACTAGCGGGCGACGAGCAGTACTTC.

This CDR3 is CASSLTGGTEAFF. The CDR3 DNA reads as TGTGCCAGCAGTTTGACAGGGGGCACTGAAGCTTTCTTT. This chain connects TRBV27 to TRBJ1-1; 9 nucleotides agree with TRBD1. The ends lost 3 bases at V and 4 bases at J; junction bases unmatched: 0. Germline CDR1 MNHEY, CDR2 SMNVEV (reference sequence). The CDR3 totals 13 residues.

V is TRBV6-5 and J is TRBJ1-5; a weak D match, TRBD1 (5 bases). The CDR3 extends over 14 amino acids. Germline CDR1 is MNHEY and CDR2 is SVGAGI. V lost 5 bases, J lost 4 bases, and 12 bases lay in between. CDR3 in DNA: TGTGCCAGCAGTCGGGGACCGGTAAATCAGCCCCAGCATTTT. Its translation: CASSRGPVNQPQHF.

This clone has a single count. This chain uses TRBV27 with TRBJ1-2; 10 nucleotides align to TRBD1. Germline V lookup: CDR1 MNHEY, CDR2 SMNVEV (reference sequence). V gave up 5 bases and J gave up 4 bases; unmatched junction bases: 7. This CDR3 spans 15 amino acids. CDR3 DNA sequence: TGTGCCAGCAGTAGGGGACAGGGGACCTCCTATGGCTACACCTTC. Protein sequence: CASSRGQGTSYGYTF.

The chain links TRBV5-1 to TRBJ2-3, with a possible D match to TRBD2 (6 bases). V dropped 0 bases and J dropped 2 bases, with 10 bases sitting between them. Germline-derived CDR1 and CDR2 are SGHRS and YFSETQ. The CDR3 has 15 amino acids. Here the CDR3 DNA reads TGCGCCAGCAGCTTGGCCCTAGCGTTCACAGATACGCAGTATTTT. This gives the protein CASSLALAFTDTQYF.

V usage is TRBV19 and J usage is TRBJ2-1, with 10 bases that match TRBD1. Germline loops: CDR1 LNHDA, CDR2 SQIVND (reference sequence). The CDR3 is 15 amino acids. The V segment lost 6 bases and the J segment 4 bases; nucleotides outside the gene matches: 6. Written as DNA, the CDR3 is TGTGCCAGTAGACCTCCGGGACAGGGGTACAATGAGCAGTTCTTC. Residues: CASRPPGQGYNEQFF.

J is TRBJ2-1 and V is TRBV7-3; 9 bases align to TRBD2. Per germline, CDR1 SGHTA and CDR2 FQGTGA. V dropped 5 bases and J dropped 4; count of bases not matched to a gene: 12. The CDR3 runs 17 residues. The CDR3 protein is CASSQPDLAGSYNEQFF. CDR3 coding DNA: TGTGCCAGCAGCCAACCGGATCTAGCGGGGTCATACAATGAGCAGTTCTTC.

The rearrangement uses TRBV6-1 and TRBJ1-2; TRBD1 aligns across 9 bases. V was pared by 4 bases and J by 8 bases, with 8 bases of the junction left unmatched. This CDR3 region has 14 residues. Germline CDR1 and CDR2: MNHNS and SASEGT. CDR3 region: CASSATDRGRGYTF. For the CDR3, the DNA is TGTGCCAGCAGTGCCACAGACAGGGGGAGAGGCTACACCTTC.

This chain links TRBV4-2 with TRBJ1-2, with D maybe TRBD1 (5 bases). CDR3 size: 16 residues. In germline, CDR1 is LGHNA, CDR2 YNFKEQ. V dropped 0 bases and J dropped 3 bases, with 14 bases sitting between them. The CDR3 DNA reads TGTGCCAGCAGCCAAGATATCCAGGGTTCTTACTATGGCTACACCTTC. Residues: CASSQDIQGSYYGYTF.

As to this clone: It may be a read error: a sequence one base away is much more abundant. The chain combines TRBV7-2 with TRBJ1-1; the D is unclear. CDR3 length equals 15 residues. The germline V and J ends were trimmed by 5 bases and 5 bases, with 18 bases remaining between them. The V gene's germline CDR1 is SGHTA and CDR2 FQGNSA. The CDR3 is CASSRQSLSSTEAFF. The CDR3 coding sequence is TGTGCCAGCAGCCGCCAGAGCCTTTCGAGTACTGAAGCTTTCTTT.

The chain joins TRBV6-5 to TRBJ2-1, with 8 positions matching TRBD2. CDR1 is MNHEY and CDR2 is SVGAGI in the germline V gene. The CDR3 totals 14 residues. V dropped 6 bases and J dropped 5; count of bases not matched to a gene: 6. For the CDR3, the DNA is TGTGCCAGCAGAACAAGCGGGGGTGACAATGAGCAGTTCTTC. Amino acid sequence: CASRTSGGDNEQFF.

The CDR3 spells CATSRGGQSLSYEQYF. In nucleotides, the CDR3 is TGTGCCACCAGCAGAGGAGGACAGAGCCTCTCCTACGAGCAGTACTTC. The chain employs TRBV15 and TRBJ2-7; a possible D gene is TRBD1 (6 bases). V lost 1 base, J lost 0 bases, and 13 bases lay in between. Germline values: CDR1 LNHNV, CDR2 YYDKDF (reference sequence). This CDR3 has 16 amino acids.

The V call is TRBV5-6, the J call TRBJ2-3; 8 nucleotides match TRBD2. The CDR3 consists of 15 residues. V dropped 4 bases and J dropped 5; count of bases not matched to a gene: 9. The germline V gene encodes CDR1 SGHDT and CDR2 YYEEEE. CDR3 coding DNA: TGTGCCAGCAGCCTTAGCGGGATCGGTGTAGATACGCAGTATTTT. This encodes CASSLSGIGVDTQYF.

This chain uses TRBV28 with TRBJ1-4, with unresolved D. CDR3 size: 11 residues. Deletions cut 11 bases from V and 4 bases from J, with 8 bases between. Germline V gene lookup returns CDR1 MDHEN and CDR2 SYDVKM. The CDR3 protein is CAVDGNEKLFF. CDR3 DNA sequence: TGTGCCGTCGACGGTAATGAAAAACTGTTTTTT.

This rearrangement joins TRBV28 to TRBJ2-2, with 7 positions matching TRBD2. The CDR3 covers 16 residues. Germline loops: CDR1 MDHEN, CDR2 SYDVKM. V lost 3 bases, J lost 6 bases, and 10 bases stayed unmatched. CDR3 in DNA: TGTGCCAGCAGTTTCTCGAGCGGGAACGTACCCGGGGAGCTGTTTTTT. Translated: CASSFSSGNVPGELFF.

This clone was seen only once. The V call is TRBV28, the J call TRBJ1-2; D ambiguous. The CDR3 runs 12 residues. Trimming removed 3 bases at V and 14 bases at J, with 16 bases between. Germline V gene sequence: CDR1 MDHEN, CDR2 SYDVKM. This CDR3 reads CASSFSGARNTF. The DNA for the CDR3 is TGTGCCAGCAGTTTTTCGGGAGCCCGGAATACCTTC.

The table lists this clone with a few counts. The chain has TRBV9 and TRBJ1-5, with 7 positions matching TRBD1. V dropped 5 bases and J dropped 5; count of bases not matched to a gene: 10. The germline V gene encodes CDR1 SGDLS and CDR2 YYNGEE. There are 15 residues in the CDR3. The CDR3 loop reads CASSQHQGVDQPQHF. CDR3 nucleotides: TGTGCCAGCAGTCAACACCAGGGGGTGGATCAGCCCCAGCATTTT.

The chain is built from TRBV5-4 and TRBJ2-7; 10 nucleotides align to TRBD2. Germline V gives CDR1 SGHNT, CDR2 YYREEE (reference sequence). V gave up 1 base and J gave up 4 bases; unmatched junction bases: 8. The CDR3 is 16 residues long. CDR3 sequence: CASSLTLAGAIYEQYF. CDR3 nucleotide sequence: TGTGCCAGCAGCTTGACCCTAGCGGGAGCCATATACGAGCAGTACTTC.

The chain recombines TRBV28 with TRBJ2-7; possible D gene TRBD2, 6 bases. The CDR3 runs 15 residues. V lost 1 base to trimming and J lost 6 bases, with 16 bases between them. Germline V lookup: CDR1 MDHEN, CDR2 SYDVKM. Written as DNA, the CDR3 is TGTGCCAGCAGTTTATTTATCCGGGGGTCGGTCGAGCAGTACTTC. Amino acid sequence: CASSLFIRGSVEQYF.